The text below deals with one T cell receptor beta chain. No cognate antigen has been identified for it. Base quality data are lacking; no much larger clone is found one base away. These data originate in a study of CD8 T cells in ankylosing spondylitis (dated by TCRdb to about 2017). About the full investigation: The study profiled T cell receptor beta repertoires in healthy donors and ankylosing spondylitis patients to find disease-linked TCR variants. In total, the full study cohort was made up of some 110 healthy donors and roughly 27 ankylosing spondylitis patients. Peripheral blood samples were taken, and synovial fluid was additionally collected from ankylosing spondylitis patients.

What the study reported, not specific to this receptor: The disease-linked clones were reported to be significantly enriched in matched synovial fluid samples from ankylosing spondylitis patients. Some motif variants had previously been reported in the synovial fluid and blood of reactive arthritis patients, which suggests shared mechanisms of disease initiation. In peripheral blood, the disease-linked clones were found at relatively low frequencies and had a CD8+ phenotype. Blood from ankylosing spondylitis patients appeared to be characterized by a TCR beta motif made up of 8 or 9 highly homologous amino acid variants.

Sequencing instrument: Illumina HiSeq 2500. Quantitative 5'-RACE with molecular barcodes was used to prepare TCR beta libraries. Under the source paper's analysis protocol: A new computational method, built on a probabilistic model of VDJ rearrangement, was used to identify disease-linked TCR variants. Using fastp trimming at Q25 and MiXCR clonotype assembly, TCRdb reanalyzed the public sequencing data and kept in-frame beta chains. Under each unique CDR3 protein, matching rows form one entry showing the most common genes and DNA. The V and J calls were determined by TCRdb, not by the authors. In all, the sample holds some 200,000 distinct CDR3 sequences, and more than 10% of those were seen once. 16% of the sample goes to the ten largest clones. Spanning cysteine to phenylalanine, the CDR3 consists of 12 amino acids. Of all the DNA, just the CDR3 is kept, 36 bases in frame from base 1. For CDR1 and CDR2, the germline V gene lists SQVTM and ANQGSEA. V is cut by 6 bases and J by 1 base, and the space between the germline ends is 9 bases.

The chain is encoded by TRBV29-1 joined to TRBJ1-1; no D segment can be confidently identified. The clonotype comes from a male donor with ankylosing spondylitis or in good health (not recorded which). The sequencing sample was made of blood, either unsorted or a sorted T cell fraction (not recorded which). The CDR3 in this case is CSVPTRNTEAFF. The nucleotide sequence is given as TGCAGCGTCCCGACACGGAACACTGAAGCTTTCTTT.